One sample yielded the 2 T cell receptor beta chains listed below, sequenced in a study of blood T cell repertoires in COVID-19. The method was immunoSEQ multiplex PCR; TCRdb's version includes in-frame clones alone and lacks a portion of them. The sample lists about 210,000 clones, roughly 86% seen once, with approximately 8% in the top ten. Sequencing was carried out using peripheral blood. The receptors originated from a woman aged 50 to 60 with active or convalescent COVID-19.

The V and J genes are TRBV5-1 and TRBJ2-3; possible D gene TRBD2, 6 bases. V lost 0 bases to trimming and J lost 0 bases, with 8 bases between them. The CDR3 contains 15 residues. Germline CDR1 SGHRS, CDR2 YFSETQ. CDR3 in amino acids: CASSLDSGSTDTQYF. In nucleotides, the CDR3 is TGCGCCAGCAGCTTGGACAGCGGGAGCACAGATACGCAGTATTTT.

The gene calls are TRBV9 and TRBJ2-3; 7 bases line up with TRBD2. The J segment lost 0 bases and the V segment lost 6 bases, leaving 10 bases of the junction unmatched. This CDR3 comprises 16 residues. Germline CDR1 and CDR2: SGDLS and YYNGEE. The CDR3 here is CASTRRLAASTDTQYF. The CDR3 DNA follows: TGTGCCAGCACCCGCCGACTAGCAGCTAGCACAGATACGCAGTATTTT.